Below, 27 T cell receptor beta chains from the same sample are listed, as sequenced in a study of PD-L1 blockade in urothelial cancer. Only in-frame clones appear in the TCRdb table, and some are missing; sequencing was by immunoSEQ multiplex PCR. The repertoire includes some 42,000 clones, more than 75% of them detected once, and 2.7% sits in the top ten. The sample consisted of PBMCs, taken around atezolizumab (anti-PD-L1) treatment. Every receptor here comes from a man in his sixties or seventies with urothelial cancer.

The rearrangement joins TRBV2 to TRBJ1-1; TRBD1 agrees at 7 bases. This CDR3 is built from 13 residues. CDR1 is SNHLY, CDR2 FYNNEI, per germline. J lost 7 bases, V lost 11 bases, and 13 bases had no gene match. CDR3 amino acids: CAAQETGFLEAFF. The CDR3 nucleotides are TGTGCCGCGCAAGAGACAGGGTTCCTTGAAGCTTTCTTT.

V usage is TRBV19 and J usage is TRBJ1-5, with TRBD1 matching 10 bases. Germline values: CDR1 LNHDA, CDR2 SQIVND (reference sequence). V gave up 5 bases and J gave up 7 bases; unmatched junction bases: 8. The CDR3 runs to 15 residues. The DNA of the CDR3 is TGTGCCAGTAGTTCGACAGGGGGCATGGGGCAGCCCCAGCATTTT. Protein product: CASSSTGGMGQPQHF. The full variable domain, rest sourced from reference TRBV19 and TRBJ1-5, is DGGITQSPKYLFRKEGQNVTLSCEQNLNHDAMYWYRQDPGQGLRLIYYSQIVNDFQKGDIAEGYSVSREKKESFPLTVTSAQKNPTAFYLCASSSTGGMGQPQHFGDGTRLSIL.

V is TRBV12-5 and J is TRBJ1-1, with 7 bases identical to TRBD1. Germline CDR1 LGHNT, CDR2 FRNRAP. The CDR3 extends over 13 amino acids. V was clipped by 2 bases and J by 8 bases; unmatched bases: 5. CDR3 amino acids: CASGLLGTAEAFF. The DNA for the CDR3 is TGTGCTAGTGGTTTGCTCGGGACAGCCGAAGCTTTCTTT.

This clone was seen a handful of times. Written as DNA, the CDR3 is TGTGCCAGCAGTTCAAGGGGGCCCCGCACTGAAGCTTTCTTT. Protein product: CASSSRGPRTEAFF. The chain combines TRBV27 with TRBJ1-1, with 7 bases that match TRBD1. J was trimmed by 4 bases and V by 4 bases; bases with no gene match: 6. This CDR3 comprises 14 residues. Germline V gene data show CDR1 as MNHEY and CDR2 as SMNVEV (reference sequence).

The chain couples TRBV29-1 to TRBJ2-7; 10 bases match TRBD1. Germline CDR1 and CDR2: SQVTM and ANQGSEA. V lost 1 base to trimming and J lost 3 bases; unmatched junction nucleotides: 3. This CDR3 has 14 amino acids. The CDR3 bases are TGCAGCGTTGAAGCCCGGGACAGGGGCTACGAGCAGTACTTC. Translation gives CSVEARDRGYEQYF.

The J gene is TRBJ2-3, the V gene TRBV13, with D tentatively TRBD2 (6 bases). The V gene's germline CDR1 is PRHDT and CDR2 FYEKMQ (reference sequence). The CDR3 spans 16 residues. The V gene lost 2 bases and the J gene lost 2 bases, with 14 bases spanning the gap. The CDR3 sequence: CASSLWRGGITDTQYF. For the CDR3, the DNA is TGTGCCAGCAGCTTATGGAGGGGCGGGATCACAGATACGCAGTATTTT.

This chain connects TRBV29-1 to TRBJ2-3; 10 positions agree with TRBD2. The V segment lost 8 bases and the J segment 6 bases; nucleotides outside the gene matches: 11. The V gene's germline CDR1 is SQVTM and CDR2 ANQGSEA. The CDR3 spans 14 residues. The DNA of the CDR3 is TGCAGCTCTGGAGCGGGAGGGCCTTGGGATACGCAGTATTTT. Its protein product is CSSGAGGPWDTQYF.

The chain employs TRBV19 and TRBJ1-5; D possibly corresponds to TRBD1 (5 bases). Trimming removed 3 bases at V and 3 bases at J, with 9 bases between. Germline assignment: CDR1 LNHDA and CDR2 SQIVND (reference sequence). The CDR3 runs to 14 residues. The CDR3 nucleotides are TGTGCCAGTAGTATCGACAGAATCAATCAGCCCCAGCATTTT. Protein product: CASSIDRINQPQHF.

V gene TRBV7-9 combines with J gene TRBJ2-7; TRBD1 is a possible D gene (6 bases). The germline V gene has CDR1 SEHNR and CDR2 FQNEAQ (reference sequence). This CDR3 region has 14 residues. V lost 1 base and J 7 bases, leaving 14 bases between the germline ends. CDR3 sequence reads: CASSLVSGVGEQYF. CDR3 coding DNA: TGTGCCAGCAGCTTAGTTTCAGGGGTGGGGGAGCAGTACTTC.

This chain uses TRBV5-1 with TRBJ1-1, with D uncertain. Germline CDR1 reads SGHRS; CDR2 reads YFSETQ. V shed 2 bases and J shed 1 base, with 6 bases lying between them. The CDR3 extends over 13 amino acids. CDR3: CASSFSGNTEAFF. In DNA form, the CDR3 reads TGCGCCAGCAGCTTCTCAGGGAACACTGAAGCTTTCTTT.

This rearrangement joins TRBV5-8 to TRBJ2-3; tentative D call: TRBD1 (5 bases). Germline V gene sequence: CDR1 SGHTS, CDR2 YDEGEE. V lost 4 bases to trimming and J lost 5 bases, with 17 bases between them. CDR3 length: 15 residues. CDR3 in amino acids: CASSPRTPTGDTQYF. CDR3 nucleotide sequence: TGTGCCAGCAGCCCCCGGACACCCACGGGAGATACGCAGTATTTT.

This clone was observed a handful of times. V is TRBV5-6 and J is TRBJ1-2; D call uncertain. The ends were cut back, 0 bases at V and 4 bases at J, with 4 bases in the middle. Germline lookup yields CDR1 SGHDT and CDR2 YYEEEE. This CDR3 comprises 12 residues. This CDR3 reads CASSLGGYGYTF. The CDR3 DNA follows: TGTGCCAGCAGCTTGGGCGGCTATGGCTACACCTTC.

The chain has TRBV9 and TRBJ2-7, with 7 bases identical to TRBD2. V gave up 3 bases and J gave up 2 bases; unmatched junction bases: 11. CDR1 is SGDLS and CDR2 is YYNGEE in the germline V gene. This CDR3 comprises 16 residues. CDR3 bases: TGTGCCAGCAGCGCCTCTAGCGGCCCAGCCACCTACGAGCAGTACTTC. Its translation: CASSASSGPATYEQYF. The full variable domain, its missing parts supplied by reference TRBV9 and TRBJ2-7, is DSGVTQTPKHLITATGQRVTLRCSPRSGDLSVYWYQQSLDQGLQFLIQYYNGEERAKGNILERFSAQQFPDLHSELNLSSLELGDSALYFCASSASSGPATYEQYFGPGTRLTVT.

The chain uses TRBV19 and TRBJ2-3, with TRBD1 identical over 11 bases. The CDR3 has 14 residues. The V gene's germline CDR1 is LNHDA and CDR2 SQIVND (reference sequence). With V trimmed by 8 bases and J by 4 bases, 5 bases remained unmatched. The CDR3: CASRDRGNADTQYF. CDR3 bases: TGTGCCAGTCGGGACAGGGGGAACGCAGATACGCAGTATTTT.

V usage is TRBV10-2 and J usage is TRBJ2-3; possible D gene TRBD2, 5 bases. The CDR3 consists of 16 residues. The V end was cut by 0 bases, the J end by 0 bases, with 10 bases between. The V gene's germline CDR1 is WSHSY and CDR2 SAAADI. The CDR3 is CASSESRGYSTDTQYF. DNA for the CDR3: TGCGCCAGCAGTGAGTCCAGAGGGTACAGCACAGATACGCAGTATTTT.

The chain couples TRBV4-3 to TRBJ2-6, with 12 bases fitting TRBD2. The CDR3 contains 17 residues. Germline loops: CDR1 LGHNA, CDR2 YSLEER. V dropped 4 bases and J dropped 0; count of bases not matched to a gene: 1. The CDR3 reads CASSPTSGGSGANVLTF. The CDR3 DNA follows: TGCGCCAGCAGCCCGACTAGCGGGGGCTCTGGGGCCAACGTCCTGACTTTC.

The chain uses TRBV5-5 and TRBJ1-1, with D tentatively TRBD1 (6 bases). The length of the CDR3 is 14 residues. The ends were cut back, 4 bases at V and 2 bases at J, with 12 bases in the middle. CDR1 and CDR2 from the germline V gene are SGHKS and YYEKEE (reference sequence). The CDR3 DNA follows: TGTGCCAGCAGCAGGGGGGGATCAAACACTGAAGCTTTCTTT. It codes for CASSRGGSNTEAFF.

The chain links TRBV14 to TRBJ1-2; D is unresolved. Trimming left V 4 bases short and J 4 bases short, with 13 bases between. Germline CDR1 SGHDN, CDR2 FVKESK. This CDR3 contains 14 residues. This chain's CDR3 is CASSPDMDLYGYTF. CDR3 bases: TGTGCCAGCAGCCCTGACATGGATCTCTATGGCTACACCTTC.

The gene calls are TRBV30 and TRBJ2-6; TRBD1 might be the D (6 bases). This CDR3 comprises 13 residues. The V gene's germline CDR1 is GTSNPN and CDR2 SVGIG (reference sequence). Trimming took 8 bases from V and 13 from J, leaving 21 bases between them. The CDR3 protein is CARETGPSGVLTF. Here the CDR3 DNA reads TGTGCCCGTGAGACAGGACCCTCGGGAGTCCTGACTTTC.

The CDR3 protein is CASSPLAWDEQFF. The CDR3 nucleotides read TGTGCCAGCAGTCCGCTAGCCTGGGATGAGCAGTTCTTC. The chain joins TRBV27 to TRBJ2-1, with D possibly matching TRBD2 (5 bases). With 5 bases removed from V and 8 bases from J, the gap between germline ends came to 13 bases. This CDR3 region has 13 residues. Germline V gene data show CDR1 as MNHEY and CDR2 as SMNVEV (reference sequence).

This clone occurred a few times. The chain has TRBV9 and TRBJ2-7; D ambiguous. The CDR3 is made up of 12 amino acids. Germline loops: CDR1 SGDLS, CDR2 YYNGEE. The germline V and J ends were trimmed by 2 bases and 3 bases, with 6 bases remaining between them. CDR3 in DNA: TGTGCCAGCAGCGTCCACGGCTACGAGCAGTACTTC. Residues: CASSVHGYEQYF.

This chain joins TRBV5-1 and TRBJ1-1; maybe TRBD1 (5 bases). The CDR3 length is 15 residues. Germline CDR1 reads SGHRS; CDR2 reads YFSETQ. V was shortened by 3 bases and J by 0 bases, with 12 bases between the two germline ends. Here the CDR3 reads CASSSGGGMNTEAFF. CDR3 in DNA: TGCGCCAGCAGCTCCGGCGGGGGGATGAACACTGAAGCTTTCTTT.

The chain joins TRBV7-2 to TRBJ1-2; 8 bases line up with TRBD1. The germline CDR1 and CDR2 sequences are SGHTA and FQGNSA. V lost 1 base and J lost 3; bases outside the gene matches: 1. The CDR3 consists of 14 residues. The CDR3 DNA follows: TGTGCCAGCAGCTTAGACAGGGGGGACTATGGCTACACCTTC. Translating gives CASSLDRGDYGYTF. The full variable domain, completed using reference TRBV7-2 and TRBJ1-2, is GAGVSQSPSNKVTEKGKDVELRCDPISGHTALYWYRQSLGQGLEFLIYFQGNSAPDKSGLPSDRFSAERTGGSVSTLTIQRTQQEDSAVYLCASSLDRGDYGYTFGSGTRLTVV.

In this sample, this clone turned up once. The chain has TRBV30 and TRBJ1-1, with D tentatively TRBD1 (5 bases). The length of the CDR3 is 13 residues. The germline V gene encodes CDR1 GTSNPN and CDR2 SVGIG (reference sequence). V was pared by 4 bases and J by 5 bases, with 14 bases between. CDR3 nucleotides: TGTGCCTGGACCTCCGGGGGAACAACTGAAGCTTTCTTT. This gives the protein CAWTSGGTTEAFF.

Here the CDR3 DNA reads TGTGCCAGCAGTGCCCCCGGGGTCTCGTATAGATACGAGCAGTACTTC. It is translated as CASSAPGVSYRYEQYF. The chain recombines TRBV6-1 with TRBJ2-7, with a tentative D call TRBD2 (5 bases). Germline CDR1 reads MNHNS; CDR2 reads SASEGT. The CDR3 length is 16 residues. V dropped 4 bases and J dropped 4 bases, with 20 bases sitting between them.

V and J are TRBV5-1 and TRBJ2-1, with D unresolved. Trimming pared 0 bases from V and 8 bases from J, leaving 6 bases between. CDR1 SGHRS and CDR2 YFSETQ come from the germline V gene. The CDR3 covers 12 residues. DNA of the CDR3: TGCGCCAGCAGCTTGGCAGGTGATGAGCAGTTCTTC. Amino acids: CASSLAGDEQFF.

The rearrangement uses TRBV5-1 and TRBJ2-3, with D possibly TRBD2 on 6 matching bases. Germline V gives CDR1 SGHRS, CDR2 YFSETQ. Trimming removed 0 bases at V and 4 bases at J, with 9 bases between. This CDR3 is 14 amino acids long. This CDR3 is CASSLATGADTQYF. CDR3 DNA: TGCGCCAGCAGCTTGGCAACGGGGGCAGATACGCAGTATTTT.